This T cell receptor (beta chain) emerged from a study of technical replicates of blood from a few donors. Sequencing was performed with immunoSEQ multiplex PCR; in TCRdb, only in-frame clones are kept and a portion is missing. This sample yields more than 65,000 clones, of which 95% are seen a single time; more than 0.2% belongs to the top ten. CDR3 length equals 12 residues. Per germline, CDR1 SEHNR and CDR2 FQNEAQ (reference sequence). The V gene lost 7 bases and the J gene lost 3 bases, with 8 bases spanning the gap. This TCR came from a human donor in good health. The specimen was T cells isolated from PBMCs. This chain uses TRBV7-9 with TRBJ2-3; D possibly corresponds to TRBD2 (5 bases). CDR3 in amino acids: CASTTGTDTQYF. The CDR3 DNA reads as TGTGCCAGCACCACGGGGACAGATACGCAGTATTTT.